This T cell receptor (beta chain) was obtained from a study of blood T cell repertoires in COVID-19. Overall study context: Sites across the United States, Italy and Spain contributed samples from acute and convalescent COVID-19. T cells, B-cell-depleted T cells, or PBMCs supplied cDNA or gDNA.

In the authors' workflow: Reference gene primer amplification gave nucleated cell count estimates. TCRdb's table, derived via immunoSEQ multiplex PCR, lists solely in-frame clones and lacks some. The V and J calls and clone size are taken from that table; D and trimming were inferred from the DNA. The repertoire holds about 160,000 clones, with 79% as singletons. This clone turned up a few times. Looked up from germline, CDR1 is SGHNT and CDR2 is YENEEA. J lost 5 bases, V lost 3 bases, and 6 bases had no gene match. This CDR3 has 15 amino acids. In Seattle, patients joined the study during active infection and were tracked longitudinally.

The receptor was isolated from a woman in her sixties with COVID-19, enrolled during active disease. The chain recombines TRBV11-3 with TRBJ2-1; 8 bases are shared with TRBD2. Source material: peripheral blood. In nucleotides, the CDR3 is TGTGCCAGCAGCTTGTCCGGACTAGCAAACAATGAGCAGTTCTTC. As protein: CASSLSGLANNEQFF.